This T cell receptor beta chain derives from a study of tissue T cells after allogeneic stem cell transplantation (dated by TCRdb to between 2021 and 2024). About the study as a whole: Roughly seven adult allo-HCT recipients with steroid-refractory GVHD were prospectively enrolled in a research-autopsy study over a roughly three-year period. Every GVHD patient got a graft from a donor, with four grafts unmodified and three CD34-selected to deplete T cells. On the human side, the study was prospective and observational, with no blinding or randomization. Pre-transplant PBMCs, which were of recipient origin, were available from four to six GVHD patients. The study profiled TCR beta repertoires in many tissues obtained from research autopsies of patients with and without GVHD, and also in mouse models of GVHD. For viably preserved blood and marrow, CD3+ T cells were flow-sorted when cell numbers allowed; smaller samples underwent direct DNA extraction. All GVHD patients had gastrointestinal GVHD and received several lines of GVHD-directed therapy; several also had skin involvement. The investigation overall reported the following: Not many T cell clones showed up in more than one patient, yet clustering based on motifs uncovered repertoire signatures that were shared across patients in a tissue-specific way. In both patients and mice, T cells from blood and spleen covered only a limited part of the TCR repertoire found in tissues. Sampling depth was acknowledged as a limitation, and the patient cohort was both small and clinically heterogeneous. The study did not determine which tissue TCRs were alloreactive or antigen-specific, and some clones might have been persisting host cells. Within patients, how anatomically similar tissues were was a major factor shaping TCR repertoire composition, regardless of disease or transplant status.

Turning to this clone: No cognate antigen has been identified for it. One base away there is no much larger clone; base qualities are not given.

The library was produced with the immunoSEQ multiplex PCR assay. TCRbeta CDR3 sequencing was performed at survey depth by Adaptive Biotechnologies, and CDR3 sequences, V/J genes, productive frequency and template counts were reported. Amplification of TCR beta CDR3 regions was performed from genomic DNA rather than from RNA. As for how the authors treated the data: Jensen-Shannon divergence was used to quantify pairwise repertoire overlap between tissues, with a value of 1 meaning complete divergence and a value of 0 meaning identical repertoires. Based on pairwise JSD values, tissues were grouped by single-linkage agglomerative hierarchical clustering, and the results were shown as dendrograms. All patient samples were analyzed with GLIPH2 using simulation_depth 1000, kmer_min_depth 3 and cdr3_length_cutoff 8, and only groups containing more than two unique CDR3s were kept. A standardized tissue-overlap score was calculated by extrapolating Jaccard GLIPH-group overlap across patients to a standard repertoire size of 1000 clones. Linear mixed-effect models, with tissue as a fixed effect and individual as a random effect, were used to test how diversity related to clinical or experimental variables. Not all clones reach the TCRdb copy of this immuneACCESS table, which keeps in-frame sequences only. Checked studies attribute under half of the gap to unresolved V genes and leave the rest unexplained. The DNA gave D and trimming, while V, J and clone size come from that table. The sample table lists 25,000 to 30,000 clones, 65% to 90% of them with a count of one. The ten largest clones take up less than 4% of the sample.

The label giving this sample's time point can be read as: recipient (host-origin) PBMCs collected before allo-HCT. Its CDR3 holds 15 amino acids, cysteine through phenylalanine. The DNA shown is the 45-base CDR3, in frame from base 1. Cut back by 6 bases and 2 bases, the V and J ends lie 13 bases apart. CDR1 and CDR2 (MNHEY, SVGAGI) derive from the germline V gene. This receptor was obtained from a woman aged 18 to 55 who later had graft-versus-host disease after an allogeneic stem cell transplant. The rearrangement combines TRBV6-5 with TRBJ1-4, with a weak D call of TRBD1 (6 bases match). The sample here was blood, taken before transplantation. The bases are TGTGCCAGCAGCCAAACAGGGAACACTAATGAAAAACTGTTTTTT. It specifies CASSQTGNTNEKLFF.